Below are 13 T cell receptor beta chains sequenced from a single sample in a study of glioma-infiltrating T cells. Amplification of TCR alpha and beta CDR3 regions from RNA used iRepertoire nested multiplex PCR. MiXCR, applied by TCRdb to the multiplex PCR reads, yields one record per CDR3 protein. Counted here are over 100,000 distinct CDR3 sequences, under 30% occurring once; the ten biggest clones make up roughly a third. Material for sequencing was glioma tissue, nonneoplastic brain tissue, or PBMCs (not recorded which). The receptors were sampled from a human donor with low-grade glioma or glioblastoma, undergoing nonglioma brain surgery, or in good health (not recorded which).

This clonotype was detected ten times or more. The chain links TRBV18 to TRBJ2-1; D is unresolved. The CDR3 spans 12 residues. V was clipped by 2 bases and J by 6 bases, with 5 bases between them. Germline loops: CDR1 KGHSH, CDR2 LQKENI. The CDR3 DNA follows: TGTGCCAGCTCACCAGCGACCAATGAGCAGTTCTTC. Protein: CASSPATNEQFF.

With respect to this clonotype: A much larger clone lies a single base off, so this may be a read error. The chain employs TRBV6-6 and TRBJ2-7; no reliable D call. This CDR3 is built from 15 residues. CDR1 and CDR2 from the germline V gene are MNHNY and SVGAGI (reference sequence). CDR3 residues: CASSYLGKEPYKQYF. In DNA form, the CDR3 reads TGTGCCAGCAGTTACCTGGGGAAGGAGCCCTACAAGCAGTACTTC.

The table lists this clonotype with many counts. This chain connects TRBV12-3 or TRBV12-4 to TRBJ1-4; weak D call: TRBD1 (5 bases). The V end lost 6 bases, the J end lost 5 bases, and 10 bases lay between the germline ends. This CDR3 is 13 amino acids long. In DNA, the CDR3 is TGTGCCAGCAGGGAAGGGGCGAATGAAAAACTGTTTTTT. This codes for CASREGANEKLFF.

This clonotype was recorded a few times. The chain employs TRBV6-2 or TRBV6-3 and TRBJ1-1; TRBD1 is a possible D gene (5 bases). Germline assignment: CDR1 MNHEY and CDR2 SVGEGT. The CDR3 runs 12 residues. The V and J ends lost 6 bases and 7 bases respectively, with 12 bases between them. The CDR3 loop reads CASRTRVVEAFF. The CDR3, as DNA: TGTGCCAGCAGGACCAGGGTTGTTGAAGCTTTCTTT.

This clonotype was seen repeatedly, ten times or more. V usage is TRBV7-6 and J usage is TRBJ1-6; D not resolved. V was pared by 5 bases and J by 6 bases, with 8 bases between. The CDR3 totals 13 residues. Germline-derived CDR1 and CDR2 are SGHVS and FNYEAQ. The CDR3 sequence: CASSPDSNSPLHF. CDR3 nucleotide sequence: TGTGCCAGCAGCCCGGATAGTAATTCACCCCTCCACTTT. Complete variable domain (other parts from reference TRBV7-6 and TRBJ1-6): GAGVSQSPRYKVTKRGQDVALRCDPISGHVSLYWYRQALGQGPEFLTYFNYEAQQDKSGLPNDRFSAERPEGSISTLTIQRTEQRDSAMYRCASSPDSNSPLHFGNGTRLTVT.

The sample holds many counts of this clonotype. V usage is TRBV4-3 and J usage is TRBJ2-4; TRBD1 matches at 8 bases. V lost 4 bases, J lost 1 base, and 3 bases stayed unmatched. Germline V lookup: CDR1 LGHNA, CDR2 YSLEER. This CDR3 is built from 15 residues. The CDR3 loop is CASSPTGDAKNIQYF. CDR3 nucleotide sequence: TGCGCCAGCAGCCCGACAGGGGATGCCAAAAACATTCAGTACTTC.

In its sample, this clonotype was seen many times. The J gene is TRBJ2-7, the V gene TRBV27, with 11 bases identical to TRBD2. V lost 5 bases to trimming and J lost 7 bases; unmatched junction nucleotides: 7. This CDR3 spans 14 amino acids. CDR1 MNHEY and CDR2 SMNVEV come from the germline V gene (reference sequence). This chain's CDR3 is CASSITSGSGEQYF. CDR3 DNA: TGTGCCAGCAGTATTACTAGCGGGAGCGGAGAGCAGTACTTC.

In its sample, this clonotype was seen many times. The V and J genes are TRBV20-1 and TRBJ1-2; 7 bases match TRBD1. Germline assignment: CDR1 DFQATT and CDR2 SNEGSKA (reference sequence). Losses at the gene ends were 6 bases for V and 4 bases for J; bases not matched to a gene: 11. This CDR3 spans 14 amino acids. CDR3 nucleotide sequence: TGCAGTGCCTTCTCAAGGTACAGGGGCTATGGCTACACCTTC. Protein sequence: CSAFSRYRGYGYTF.

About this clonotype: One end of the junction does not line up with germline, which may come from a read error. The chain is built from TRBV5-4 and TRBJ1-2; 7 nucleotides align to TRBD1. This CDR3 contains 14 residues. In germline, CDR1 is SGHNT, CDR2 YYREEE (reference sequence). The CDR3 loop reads CAGSFRGGNYGYTF. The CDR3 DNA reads TGTGCCGGCAGCTTCAGGGGGGGGAACTATGGCTACACCTTC.

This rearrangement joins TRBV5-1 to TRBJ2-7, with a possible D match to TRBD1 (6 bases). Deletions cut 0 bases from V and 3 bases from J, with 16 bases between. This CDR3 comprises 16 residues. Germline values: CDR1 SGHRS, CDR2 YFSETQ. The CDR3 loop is CASSLGQARTLYEQYF. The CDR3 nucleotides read TGCGCCAGCAGCTTGGGACAGGCCCGGACCCTCTACGAGCAGTACTTC.

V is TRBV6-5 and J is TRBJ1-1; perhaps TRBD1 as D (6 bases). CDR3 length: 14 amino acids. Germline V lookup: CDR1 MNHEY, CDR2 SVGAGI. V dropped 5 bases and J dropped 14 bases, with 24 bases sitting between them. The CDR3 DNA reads TGTGCCAGCAGTGAAGCTGGCAGGGGCACTGAAGACTTCTTT. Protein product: CASSEAGRGTEDFF.

CDR3 protein: CASSPPFAAGDTEAFF. CDR3 in DNA: TGTGCCAGCTCACCACCGTTCGCAGCTGGGGACACTGAAGCTTTCTTT. This chain uses TRBV18 with TRBJ1-1; the D is unclear. V was shortened by 0 bases and J by 3 bases, with 14 bases between the two germline ends. This CDR3 has 16 residues. Germline V CDR1 and CDR2: KGHSH, LQKENI.

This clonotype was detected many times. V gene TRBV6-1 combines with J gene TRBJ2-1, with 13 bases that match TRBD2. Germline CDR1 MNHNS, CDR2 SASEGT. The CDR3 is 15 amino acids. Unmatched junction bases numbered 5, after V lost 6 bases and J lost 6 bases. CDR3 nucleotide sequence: TGTGCCAGCAGGATACTAGCGGGGGGGGGCAATGAGCAGTTCTTC. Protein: CASRILAGGGNEQFF.